One and the same sample provided the 18 T cell receptor beta chains below, sequenced in a study of T-cell reconstitution after alpha-beta-depleted transplantation in children. TCRbeta library construction was performed incorporating unique molecular identifiers. TCRdb ran MiXCR on the PCR reads and lists one entry per CDR3 protein. The sample has almost 500,000 distinct CDR3 sequences, approximately 10% seen once. The source material was PBMCs, sampled before TCRalphabeta/CD19-depleted stem cell transplant. These receptors were collected from a child aged 2 to 10 with inherited bone marrow failure, due to receive a stem cell transplant.

This clonotype was seen at least ten times. V gene TRBV6-1 combines with J gene TRBJ1-6, with 7 bases identical to TRBD1. Trimming removed 6 bases from V and 7 bases from J; junction bases left unmatched: 9. The CDR3 extends over 15 amino acids. Per germline, CDR1 MNHNS and CDR2 SASEGT. CDR3 protein: CASSPDRVGNSPLHF. Here the CDR3 DNA reads TGTGCCAGCAGCCCTGACAGGGTGGGAAATTCACCCCTCCACTTT.

This clonotype showed up many times. V gene TRBV2 combines with J gene TRBJ2-7; D remains unclear. The ends were cut back, 5 bases at V and 0 bases at J, with 11 bases in the middle. The germline gives CDR1 SNHLY, CDR2 FYNNEI. There are 14 residues in the CDR3. CDR3 nucleotides: TGTGCCAGCAGTCGGAGCTCAAGCTCCTACGAGCAGTACTTC. It translates to CASSRSSSSYEQYF. Combining the CDR3 with reference TRBV2 and TRBJ2-7 gives the whole variable domain EPEVTQTPSHQVTQMGQEVILRCVPISNHLYFYWYRQILGQKVEFLVSFYNNEISEKSEIFDDQFSVERPDGSNFTLKIRSTKLEDSAMYFCASSRSSSSYEQYFGPGTRLTVT.

This clonotype showed up many times. The chain recombines TRBV15 with TRBJ1-5; 7 positions match TRBD1. Germline V CDR1 and CDR2: LNHNV, YYDKDF (reference sequence). V shed 0 bases and J 4 bases; nucleotides not matched to a gene: 9. This CDR3 comprises 17 residues. CDR3 amino acids: CATSRERGQGKNQPQHF. The DNA of the CDR3 is TGTGCCACCAGCAGAGAAAGGGGGCAGGGGAAAAATCAGCCCCAGCATTTT.

This clonotype has a handful of counts. Here the CDR3 DNA reads TGTGCCAGCAGTACCTCGGGAACCTTGGCAACTAATGAAAAACTGTTTTTT. This translates into CASSTSGTLATNEKLFF. The gene calls are TRBV6-5 and TRBJ1-4, with unresolved D. The CDR3 contains 17 residues. Trimming took off 5 bases at V and 0 bases at J, with 16 bases between the two ends. Germline lookup yields CDR1 MNHEY and CDR2 SVGAGI.

This clonotype was counted ten times or more. V and J are TRBV12-3 or TRBV12-4 and TRBJ2-3; a possible D gene is TRBD2 (5 bases). The CDR3 has 14 amino acids. Trimming removed 0 bases from V and 4 bases from J, with 8 bases in between. The CDR3 bases are TGTGCCAGCAGTTTAGCGGGAGCCCCAGATACGCAGTATTTT. This translates into CASSLAGAPDTQYF.

The table lists this clonotype with a few counts. The chain employs TRBV7-2 and TRBJ1-3; D not certain. The germline V and J ends were trimmed by 4 bases and 3 bases, with 10 bases remaining between them. The CDR3 loop spans 14 amino acids. From germline, CDR1 is SGHTA and CDR2 FQGNSA. The CDR3 spells CASSYGRVGNTIYF. The CDR3 region has the DNA TGTGCCAGCAGCTACGGACGGGTTGGAAACACCATATATTTT.

In this sample, this clonotype turned up many times. This chain uses TRBV12-3 or TRBV12-4 with TRBJ2-2; D may be TRBD2 (5 bases). Trimming took 6 bases from V and 0 from J, leaving 11 bases between them. CDR3 size: 15 residues. This CDR3 is CASSSLDSNTGELFF. The CDR3 bases are TGTGCCAGCAGCTCCCTGGACTCGAACACCGGGGAGCTGTTTTTT.

The table lists this clonotype with many counts. This sequence joins TRBV20-1 and TRBJ2-5; 14 bases line up with TRBD2. The CDR3 has 14 amino acids. Germline V CDR1 and CDR2: DFQATT, SNEGSKA (reference sequence). The J segment lost 5 bases and the V segment lost 6 bases, leaving 5 bases of the junction unmatched. CDR3: CSATTSGRVETQYF. The CDR3 bases are TGCAGTGCAACGACTAGCGGGAGGGTGGAGACCCAGTACTTC.

This clonotype was recorded many times. The CDR3 region is CASSLGVTSGQNIQYF. CDR3 nucleotide sequence: TGCGCCAGCAGCTTGGGTGTGACTAGCGGCCAAAACATTCAGTACTTC. This chain joins TRBV5-1 and TRBJ2-4; 9 bases map to TRBD2. Germline-derived CDR1 and CDR2 are SGHRS and YFSETQ. CDR3 size: 16 residues. The ends lost 0 bases at V and 5 bases at J; junction bases unmatched: 6.

This clonotype appeared many times. The chain has TRBV12-3 or TRBV12-4 and TRBJ2-7, with D uncertain. The CDR3 contains 9 residues. The V end was cut by 11 bases, the J end by 3 bases, with 5 bases between. For the CDR3, the DNA is TGTGCCCCCAACTACGAGCAGTACTTC. Its translation: CAPNYEQYF.

The chain combines TRBV27 with TRBJ2-7, with no clear D. V gave up 3 bases and J gave up 3 bases, with 9 bases separating them. The CDR3 is 13 residues long. Germline values: CDR1 MNHEY, CDR2 SMNVEV (reference sequence). The CDR3 sequence: CASSFGSVYEQYF. In nucleotides, the CDR3 is TGTGCCAGCAGTTTTGGATCTGTCTACGAGCAGTACTTC.

V and J are TRBV9 and TRBJ2-5, with 9 bases aligning to TRBD1. The ends lost 7 bases at V and 1 base at J; junction bases unmatched: 8. Germline V gives CDR1 SGDLS, CDR2 YYNGEE. The CDR3 extends over 15 amino acids. The CDR3 here is CASVAGTGSQETQYF. CDR3 bases: TGTGCCAGCGTAGCCGGGACAGGGAGCCAAGAGACCCAGTACTTC.

This clonotype has a count of ten or more. The V gene is TRBV24-1, the J gene TRBJ2-1, with TRBD1 identical over 9 bases. J was trimmed by 8 bases and V by 3 bases; bases with no gene match: 7. The CDR3 runs to 15 residues. Germline CDR1 reads KGHDR; CDR2 reads SFDVKD. CDR3 amino acids: CATSDPGQGTYEQFF. CDR3 nucleotides: TGTGCCACCAGTGATCCGGGACAGGGTACCTATGAGCAGTTCTTC.

Points on this clonotype: A much more abundant neighbour one base away suggests this may be a read error. The chain recombines TRBV6-5 with TRBJ2-2; perhaps TRBD2 as D (6 bases). Germline assignment: CDR1 MNHEY and CDR2 SVGAGI. There are 16 residues in the CDR3. CDR3 sequence reads: CASSYWGSSNGGELLF. CDR3 nucleotides: TGTGCCAGCAGTTACTGGGGCTCTTCGAACGGCGGGGAGCTGCTTTTT.

This clonotype occurred a few times. CDR3 DNA: TGTGCCAGCAGCTTACGAGGATGGAACACCGGGGAGCTGTTTTTT. It translates to CASSLRGWNTGELFF. The rearrangement joins TRBV7-2 to TRBJ2-2; no reliable D call. The CDR3 spans 15 residues. The V gene's germline CDR1 is SGHTA and CDR2 FQGNSA. V was shortened by 2 bases and J by 1 base, with 8 bases between the two germline ends.

This clonotype was detected only a few times. This chain links TRBV2 with TRBJ2-2; tentative D call: TRBD2 (6 bases). Germline CDR1 is SNHLY and CDR2 is FYNNEI. Deletions cut 0 bases from V and 5 bases from J, with 13 bases between. The CDR3 sequence is 16 residues long. CDR3 in DNA: TGTGCCAGCAGTGAAGCGTTTAGCGGAGGAACCGGGGAGCTGTTTTTT. Protein sequence: CASSEAFSGGTGELFF.

The chain has TRBV7-9 and TRBJ2-7, with D perhaps TRBD1 (6 bases). Germline CDR1 reads SEHNR; CDR2 reads FQNEAQ (reference sequence). Trimming left V 5 bases short and J 3 bases short, with 11 bases between. This CDR3 comprises 13 residues. CDR3 nucleotides: TGTGCCAGCAGCCAAACAGGGAACTACGAGCAGTACTTC. Residues: CASSQTGNYEQYF.

This clonotype was detected ten times or more. This chain links TRBV4-3 with TRBJ2-7, with 11 nucleotides matching TRBD2. The V gene's germline CDR1 is LGHNA and CDR2 YSLEER. After removal of 1 base from V and 4 bases from J, the junction contained 3 bases not matched to a gene. This CDR3 comprises 15 residues. In DNA form, the CDR3 reads TGCGCCAGCAGCCAAGGTGCTAGCGGGAGGTACGAGCAGTACTTC. This codes for CASSQGASGRYEQYF.